This T cell receptor beta chain was found in a study of blood T cell repertoires in COVID-19. Looking at the study overall: COVID-19 samples, acute and convalescent, were from the United States, Italy and Spain. From T cells, B-cell-depleted T cells, or PBMCs came the material, which was cDNA or gDNA.

V lost 3 bases, J lost 1 base, and 5 bases stayed unmatched. This CDR3 has 14 amino acids. CDR1 is SQVTM and CDR2 is ANQGSEA in the germline V gene. Original analysis: Reference gene primer amplification in the assay estimated nucleated cell counts. Method: immunoSEQ multiplex PCR; TCRdb's copy keeps in-frame clones and lacks some. The V and J calls and clone size come from that table; D and trimming were worked out from the DNA. The sample contains fewer than 250,000 clones, about 86% of which appear only once. This clone showed up just a few times. This chain uses TRBV29-1 with TRBJ1-1; TRBD1 agrees at 7 bases. The receptor was isolated from a woman aged 50 to 60 with acute or convalescent COVID-19. Material: peripheral blood. CDR3 nucleotide sequence: TGCAGCGTTGAGACAGGGCGGCGGAACACTGAAGCTTTCTTT. Its protein product is CSVETGRRNTEAFF.